One sample yielded the 20 T cell receptor beta chains listed below, sequenced in a study of blood T cell repertoires in COVID-19. Libraries were prepared by immunoSEQ multiplex PCR; TCRdb keeps only in-frame clonotypes and omits some of them. The sample lists around 93,000 clones; around nine tenths were seen once. The sequenced material came from peripheral blood. All receptors come from a human donor in a cohort sampled during active COVID-19.

The chain links TRBV12-3 or TRBV12-4 to TRBJ1-5; D is unresolved. V was shortened by 6 bases and J by 7 bases, with 13 bases between the two germline ends. The CDR3 has 13 amino acids. The CDR3 coding sequence is TGTGCCAGCAGAGCGGAGGGTGAACAGCCCCAGCATTTT. Translating gives CASRAEGEQPQHF.

The J gene is TRBJ1-2, the V gene TRBV19; 8 nucleotides align to TRBD1. Germline values: CDR1 LNHDA, CDR2 SQIVND (reference sequence). This CDR3 has 14 amino acids. Trimming cost V 3 bases and J 4 bases; bases outside gene matches: 4. The CDR3 DNA reads TGTGCCAGTAGTATTCGACAGGGGCCCTATGGCTACACCTTC. It is translated as CASSIRQGPYGYTF.

The rearrangement links TRBV5-1 to TRBJ2-3; TRBD2 is a possible D gene (6 bases). From germline, CDR1 is SGHRS and CDR2 YFSETQ. V dropped 2 bases and J dropped 2 bases, with 9 bases sitting between them. The CDR3 sequence is 14 residues long. The CDR3 nucleotides read TGCGCCAGCAGCTTTGGAGGGGACACAGATACGCAGTATTTT. It codes for CASSFGGDTDTQYF.

The chain carries TRBV29-1 and TRBJ2-2; weak D call: TRBD2 (6 bases). This CDR3 spans 15 amino acids. Trimming cost V 6 bases and J 4 bases, with 18 bases left between them. Germline values: CDR1 SQVTM, CDR2 ANQGSEA. The DNA for the CDR3 is TGCAGCGTCGGGGGATCTCAGGTCGGCACCGGGGAGCTGTTTTTT. Amino acids: CSVGGSQVGTGELFF.

V usage is TRBV6-2 or TRBV6-3 and J usage is TRBJ1-4; D might be TRBD1 (6 bases). V was shortened by 6 bases and J by 8 bases, with 10 bases between the two germline ends. The CDR3 is 12 amino acids. Germline loops: CDR1 MNHEY, CDR2 SVGEGT. CDR3 loop: CASSRGREKLFF. The CDR3 DNA reads TGTGCCAGCAGCAGGGGTCGCGAAAAACTGTTTTTT.

This chain links TRBV4-1 with TRBJ2-2, with 8 bases fitting TRBD2. Germline V gene data show CDR1 as MGHRA and CDR2 as YSYEKL. The ends lost 0 bases at V and 4 bases at J; junction bases unmatched: 7. This CDR3 is 17 amino acids long. Written as DNA, the CDR3 is TGCGCCAGCAGCCAAGATCCGGGACTAGTAAGCACCGGGGAGCTGTTTTTT. It encodes CASSQDPGLVSTGELFF.

V gene TRBV9 combines with J gene TRBJ1-1; a weak D match, TRBD1 (5 bases). Germline V CDR1 and CDR2: SGDLS, YYNGEE. V was shortened by 2 bases and J by 1 base, with 6 bases between the two germline ends. The CDR3 contains 13 residues. CDR3 nucleotide sequence: TGTGCCAGCAGCGTGCAGGGGAACACTGAAGCTTTCTTT. Protein: CASSVQGNTEAFF.

The chain couples TRBV9 to TRBJ1-4, with 8 bases lining up with TRBD1. With V trimmed by 3 bases and J by 7 bases, 5 bases remained unmatched. Germline CDR1 and CDR2: SGDLS and YYNGEE. This CDR3 contains 14 residues. CDR3 amino acids: CASSDTGGSEKLFF. The CDR3 coding sequence is TGTGCCAGCAGCGATACAGGGGGTTCTGAAAAACTGTTTTTT.

This chain links TRBV28 with TRBJ2-3; a possible D gene is TRBD2 (6 bases). Trimming shortened V by 7 bases and J by 0 bases, and 14 bases separated the two germline ends. Germline CDR1 and CDR2: MDHEN and SYDVKM. The CDR3 contains 15 residues. CDR3 nucleotide sequence: TGTGCCAGCAACCTTAGCGGAGCTAGCACAGATACGCAGTATTTT. This encodes CASNLSGASTDTQYF.

The rearrangement joins TRBV6-2 or TRBV6-3 to TRBJ1-1; 9 bases map to TRBD1. The CDR3 totals 15 residues. CDR1 and CDR2 from the germline V gene are MNHEY and SVGEGT. Trimming at V came to 3 bases and at J to 4 bases, leaving 6 bases not matched to a gene. Here the CDR3 DNA reads TGTGCCAGCAGTTATTACAGGGGGCCTTCCACTGAAGCTTTCTTT. Its protein is CASSYYRGPSTEAFF.

This chain joins TRBV19 and TRBJ2-6; the match to TRBD1 covers 8 bases. From germline, CDR1 is LNHDA and CDR2 SQIVND (reference sequence). V trimming: 5 bases; J trimming: 0 bases; junction bases outside the gene matches: 3. The CDR3 covers 16 residues. The DNA of the CDR3 is TGTGCCAGTAGTGCCACAGGGGGCTCTGGGGCCAACGTCCTGACTTTC. This encodes CASSATGGSGANVLTF. Full variable domain (rest looked up from reference TRBV19 and TRBJ2-6): DGGITQSPKYLFRKEGQNVTLSCEQNLNHDAMYWYRQDPGQGLRLIYYSQIVNDFQKGDIAEGYSVSREKKESFPLTVTSAQKNPTAFYLCASSATGGSGANVLTFGAGSRLTVL.

The gene calls are TRBV30 and TRBJ1-1; D remains unclear. The germline V gene has CDR1 GTSNPN and CDR2 SVGIG (reference sequence). The CDR3 is made up of 13 amino acids. Trimming removed 6 bases at V and 1 base at J, with 12 bases between. CDR3: CACTGLGNTEAFF. CDR3 coding DNA: TGTGCCTGTACGGGGTTAGGGAACACTGAAGCTTTCTTT.

The chain uses TRBV9 and TRBJ2-3; 7 nucleotides match TRBD2. This CDR3 has 16 residues. Germline assignment: CDR1 SGDLS and CDR2 YYNGEE. After removal of 2 bases from V and 2 bases from J, the junction contained 8 bases not matched to a gene. The CDR3 region is CASSVGSAGVTDTQYF. The CDR3, as DNA: TGTGCCAGCAGCGTCGGTTCGGCGGGGGTCACAGATACGCAGTATTTT.

V gene TRBV12-3 or TRBV12-4 combines with J gene TRBJ2-5; D not certain. Trimming cost V 2 bases and J 5 bases, with 9 bases left between them. CDR3 size: 13 residues. CDR3 sequence: CASSLSRLETQYF. CDR3 DNA: TGTGCCAGCAGTTTATCCCGGTTGGAGACCCAGTACTTC.

The V call is TRBV9, the J call TRBJ2-1; a possible D gene is TRBD2 (5 bases). CDR1 and CDR2 from the germline V gene are SGDLS and YYNGEE. The V and J ends lost 4 bases and 13 bases respectively, with 15 bases between them. This CDR3 has 12 residues. The CDR3 spells CASSPHRDVQFF. CDR3 DNA sequence: TGTGCCAGCAGCCCCCACCGGGATGTTCAGTTCTTC.

This chain's CDR3 is CASRIAVEGETQYF. CDR3 sequence (DNA): TGTGCCAGCAGGATAGCGGTAGAGGGGGAGACCCAGTACTTC. The chain couples TRBV2 to TRBJ2-5; weak D call: TRBD2 (6 bases). CDR3 length: 14 amino acids. The V end was cut by 6 bases, the J end by 5 bases, with 16 bases between. Germline V gives CDR1 SNHLY, CDR2 FYNNEI.

The chain has TRBV23-1 and TRBJ2-1, with a weak D call TRBD2 (5 bases). TRBV23-1 is assigned to the ORF class and has an uncertain function. The CDR3 extends over 16 amino acids. Trimming removed 3 bases from V and 2 bases from J, with 14 bases in between. The CDR3, as DNA: TGCGCCAGCAGTCATTCAGGCCAGAGGGCCTACAATGAGCAGTTCTTC. This sequence encodes CASSHSGQRAYNEQFF.

The V gene is TRBV18, the J gene TRBJ2-1, with TRBD2 identical over 9 bases. The V gene end was trimmed by 3 bases and the J gene end by 6 bases; junction bases not matched to a gene: 12. CDR1 and CDR2 from the germline V gene are KGHSH and LQKENI. The CDR3 is made up of 17 amino acids. CDR3 sequence: CASSPPGGGGAGNEQFF. In DNA, the CDR3 is TGTGCCAGCTCACCGCCGGGGGGCGGGGGGGCCGGCAATGAGCAGTTCTTC.

The chain is built from TRBV6-4 and TRBJ2-2; 7 nucleotides line up with TRBD1. The germline V gene has CDR1 MRHNA and CDR2 SNTAGT. CDR3 size: 18 residues. The V and J ends lost 2 bases and 2 bases, in that order; junction bases with no gene match: 11. DNA for the CDR3: TGTGCCAGCAGTGACCGGGACAGAGGGGCCCTCAACACCGGGGAGCTGTTTTTT. It codes for CASSDRDRGALNTGELFF.

This clone was recorded once. The chain employs TRBV6-5 and TRBJ2-3; 10 nucleotides align to TRBD1. J was trimmed by 5 bases and V by 8 bases; bases with no gene match: 7. The CDR3 loop spans 14 amino acids. CDR1 and CDR2 from the germline V gene are MNHEY and SVGAGI. CDR3 nucleotide sequence: TGTGCCAGCGGGGAGGACAGGGGGATAGATACGCAGTATTTT. This translates into CASGEDRGIDTQYF.